This is a list of T cell receptor beta chains from one sample in a study of cytomegalovirus exposure and HLA in healthy donors. Here immunoSEQ multiplex PCR was the method, and the copy in TCRdb shows in-frame clones only, minus some. The table lists some 260,000 clones, over 75% of them singletons, with more than 10% in the top ten. Sequencing was performed on PBMCs. Source of these receptors: a man in his late teens or twenties in good health and CMV-seropositive. Both conserved end residues are part of each CDR3. The order of the fields is clone size, V gene, J gene, CDR3 protein. Expanded clones get a size class; other rows say once, few or many, or leave the size out.

abundance: .; v_gene: TRBV7-9; j_gene: TRBJ2-1; CDR3aa: CASSSGQRDIGEQFF
abundance: .; v_gene: TRBV27; j_gene: TRBJ1-1; CDR3aa: CASSLRGGTEAFF
abundance: .; v_gene: TRBV2; j_gene: TRBJ1-4; CDR3aa: CATKGLQSSGVNEKLFF
abundance: .; v_gene: TRBV2; j_gene: TRBJ2-7; CDR3aa: CASREASSEQYF
abundance: .; v_gene: TRBV11-2; j_gene: TRBJ1-2; CDR3aa: CASSFAGGENLGYTF
abundance: .; v_gene: TRBV27; j_gene: TRBJ1-1; CDR3aa: CASSLSRATEAFF
abundance: once; v_gene: TRBV6-1; j_gene: TRBJ2-3; CDR3aa: CASSERLGAQDTDTQYF
abundance: .; v_gene: TRBV27; j_gene: TRBJ2-7; CDR3aa: CASSGNRGPYEQYF
abundance: .; v_gene: TRBV12-5; j_gene: TRBJ2-7; CDR3aa: CASGSPYEQYF
abundance: .; v_gene: TRBV5-6; j_gene: TRBJ2-7; CDR3aa: CASSGPGPHAGEQYF